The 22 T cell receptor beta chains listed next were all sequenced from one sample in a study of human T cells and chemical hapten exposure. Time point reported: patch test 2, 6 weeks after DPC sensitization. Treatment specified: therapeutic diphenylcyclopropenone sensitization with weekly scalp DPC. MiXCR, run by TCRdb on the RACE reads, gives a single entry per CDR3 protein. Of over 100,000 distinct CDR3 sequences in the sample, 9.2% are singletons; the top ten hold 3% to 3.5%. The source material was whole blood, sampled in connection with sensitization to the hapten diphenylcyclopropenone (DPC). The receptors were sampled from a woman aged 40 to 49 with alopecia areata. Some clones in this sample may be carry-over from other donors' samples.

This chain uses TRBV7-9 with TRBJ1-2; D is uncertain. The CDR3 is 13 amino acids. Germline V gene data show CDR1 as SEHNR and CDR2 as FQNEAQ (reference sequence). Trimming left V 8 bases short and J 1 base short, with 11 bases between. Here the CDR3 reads CASSGSFNYGYTF. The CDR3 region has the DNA TGTGCCAGCTCTGGGAGCTTTAACTATGGCTACACCTTC.

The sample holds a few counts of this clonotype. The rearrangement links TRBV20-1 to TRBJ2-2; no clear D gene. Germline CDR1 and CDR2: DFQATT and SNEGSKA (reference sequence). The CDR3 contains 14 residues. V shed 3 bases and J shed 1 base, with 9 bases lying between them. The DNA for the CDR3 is TGCAGTGCTAGCGACTGGGTGAACACCGGGGAGCTGTTTTTT. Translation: CSASDWVNTGELFF.

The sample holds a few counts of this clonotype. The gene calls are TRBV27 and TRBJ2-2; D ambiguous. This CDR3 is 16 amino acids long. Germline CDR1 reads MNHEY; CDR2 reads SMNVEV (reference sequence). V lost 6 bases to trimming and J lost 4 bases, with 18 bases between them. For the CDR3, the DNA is TGTGCCAGCAGGCTTGGCAGATTAAGTAGCACCGGGGAGCTGTTTTTT. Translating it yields CASRLGRLSSTGELFF.

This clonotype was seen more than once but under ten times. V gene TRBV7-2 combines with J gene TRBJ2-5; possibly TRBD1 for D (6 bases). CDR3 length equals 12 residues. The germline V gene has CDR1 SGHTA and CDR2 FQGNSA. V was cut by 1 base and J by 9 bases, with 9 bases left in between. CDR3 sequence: CASSLEAGAQYF. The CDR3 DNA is TGTGCCAGCAGCTTAGAGGCAGGGGCCCAGTACTTC.

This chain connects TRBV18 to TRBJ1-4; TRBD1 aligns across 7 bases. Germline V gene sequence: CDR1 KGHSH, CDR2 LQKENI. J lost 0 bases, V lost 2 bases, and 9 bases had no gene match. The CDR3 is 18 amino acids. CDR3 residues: CASSPAQGSLTTNEKLFF. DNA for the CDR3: TGTGCCAGCTCACCAGCACAGGGGTCCCTTACAACTAATGAAAAACTGTTTTTT.

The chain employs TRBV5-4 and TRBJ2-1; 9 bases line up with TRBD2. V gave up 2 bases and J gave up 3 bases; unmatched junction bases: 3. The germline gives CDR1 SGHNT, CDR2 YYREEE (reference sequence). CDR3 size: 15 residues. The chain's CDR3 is CASSFLRGGYNEQFF. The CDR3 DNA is TGTGCCAGCAGCTTTTTGCGGGGGGGCTACAATGAGCAGTTCTTC. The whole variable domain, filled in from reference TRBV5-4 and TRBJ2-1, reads ETGVTQSPTHLIKTRGQQVTLRCSSQSGHNTVSWYQQALGQGPQFIFQYYREEENGRGNFPPRFSGLQFPNYSSELNVNALELDDSALYLCASSFLRGGYNEQFFGPGTRLTVL.

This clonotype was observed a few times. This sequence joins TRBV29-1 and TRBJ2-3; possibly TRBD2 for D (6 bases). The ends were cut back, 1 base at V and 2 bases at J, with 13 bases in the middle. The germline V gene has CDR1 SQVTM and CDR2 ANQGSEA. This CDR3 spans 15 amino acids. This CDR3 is CSVEVAGGDTDTQYF. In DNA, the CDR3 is TGCAGCGTTGAAGTGGCAGGAGGGGACACAGATACGCAGTATTTT.

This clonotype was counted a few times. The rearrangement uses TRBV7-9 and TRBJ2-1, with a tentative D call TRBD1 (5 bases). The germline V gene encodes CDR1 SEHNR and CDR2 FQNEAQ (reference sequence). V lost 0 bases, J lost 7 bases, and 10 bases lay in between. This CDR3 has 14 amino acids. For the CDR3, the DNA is TGTGCCAGCAGCTTAGCGGTAAAGGGGAATGAGCAGTTCTTC. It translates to CASSLAVKGNEQFF. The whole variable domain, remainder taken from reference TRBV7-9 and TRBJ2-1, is DTGVSQNPRHKITKRGQNVTFRCDPISEHNRLYWYRQTLGQGPEFLTYFQNEAQLEKSRLLSDRFSAERPKGSFSTLEIQRTEQGDSAMYLCASSLAVKGNEQFFGPGTRLTVL.

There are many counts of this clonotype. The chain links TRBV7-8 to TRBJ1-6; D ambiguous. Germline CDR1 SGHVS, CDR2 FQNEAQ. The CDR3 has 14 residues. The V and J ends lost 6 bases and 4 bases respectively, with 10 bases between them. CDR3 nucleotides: TGTGCCAGCAGTTCCGGGTTTTATAATTCACCCCTCCACTTT. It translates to CASSSGFYNSPLHF.

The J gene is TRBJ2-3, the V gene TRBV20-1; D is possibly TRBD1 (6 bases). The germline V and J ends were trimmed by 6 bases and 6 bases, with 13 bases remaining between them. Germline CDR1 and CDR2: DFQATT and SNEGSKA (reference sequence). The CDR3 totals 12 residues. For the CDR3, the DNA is TGCAGTGCCAGGGGACCGTCTGATACGCAGTATTTT. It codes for CSARGPSDTQYF.

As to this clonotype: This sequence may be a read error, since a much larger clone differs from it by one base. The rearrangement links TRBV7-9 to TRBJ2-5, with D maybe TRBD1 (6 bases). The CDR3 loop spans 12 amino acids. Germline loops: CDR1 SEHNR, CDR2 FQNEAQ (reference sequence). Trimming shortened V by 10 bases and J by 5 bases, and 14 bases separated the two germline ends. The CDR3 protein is CATAGTRETQYF. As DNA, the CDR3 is TGTGCCACAGCCGGGACACGTGAGACCCAGTACTTC.

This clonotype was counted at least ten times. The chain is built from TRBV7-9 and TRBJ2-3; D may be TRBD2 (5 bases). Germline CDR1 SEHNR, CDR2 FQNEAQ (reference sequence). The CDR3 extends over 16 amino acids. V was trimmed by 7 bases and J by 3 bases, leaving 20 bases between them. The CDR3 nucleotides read TGTGCCAGCACCACAACGGGGAACCACGGTACAGATACGCAGTATTTT. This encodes CASTTTGNHGTDTQYF.

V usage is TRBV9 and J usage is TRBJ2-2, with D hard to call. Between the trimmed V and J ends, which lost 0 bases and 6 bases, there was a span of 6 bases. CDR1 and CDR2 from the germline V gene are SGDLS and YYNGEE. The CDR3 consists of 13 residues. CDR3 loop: CASSVALSGELFF. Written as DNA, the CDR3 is TGTGCCAGCAGCGTAGCTCTGTCCGGGGAGCTGTTTTTT.

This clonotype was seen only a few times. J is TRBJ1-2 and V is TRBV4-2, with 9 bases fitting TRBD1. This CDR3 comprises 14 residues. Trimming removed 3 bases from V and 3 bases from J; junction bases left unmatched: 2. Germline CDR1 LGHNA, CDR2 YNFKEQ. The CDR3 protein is CASSHDRGDYGYTF. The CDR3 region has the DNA TGTGCCAGCAGCCACGACAGGGGGGACTATGGCTACACCTTC.

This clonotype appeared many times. The CDR3 loop is CASSLGRGNEQFF. The CDR3 DNA reads as TGTGCCAGCAGCTTGGGCAGGGGCAATGAGCAGTTCTTC. V gene TRBV5-6 combines with J gene TRBJ2-1; weak D call: TRBD1 (6 bases). The ends were cut back, 0 bases at V and 6 bases at J, with 7 bases in the middle. Germline-derived CDR1 and CDR2 are SGHDT and YYEEEE. The CDR3 totals 13 residues. Together with reference TRBV5-6 and TRBJ2-1, the CDR3 gives the full variable domain: DAGVTQSPTHLIKTRGQQVTLRCSPKSGHDTVSWYQQALGQGPQFIFQYYEEEERQRGNFPDRFSGHQFPNYSSELNVNALLLGDSALYLCASSLGRGNEQFFGPGTRLTVL.

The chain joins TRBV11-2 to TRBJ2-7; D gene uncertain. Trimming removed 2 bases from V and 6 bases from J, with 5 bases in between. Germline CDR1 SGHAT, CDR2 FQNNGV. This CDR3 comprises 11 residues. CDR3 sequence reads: CASSLSPEQYF. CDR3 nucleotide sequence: TGTGCCAGCAGCTTATCTCCCGAGCAGTACTTC.

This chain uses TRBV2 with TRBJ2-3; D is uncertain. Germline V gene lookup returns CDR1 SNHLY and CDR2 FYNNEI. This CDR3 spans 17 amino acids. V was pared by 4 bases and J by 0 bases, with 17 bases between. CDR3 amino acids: CASSASEKATSTDTQYF. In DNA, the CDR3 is TGTGCCAGCAGTGCGTCGGAAAAGGCCACTAGCACAGATACGCAGTATTTT.

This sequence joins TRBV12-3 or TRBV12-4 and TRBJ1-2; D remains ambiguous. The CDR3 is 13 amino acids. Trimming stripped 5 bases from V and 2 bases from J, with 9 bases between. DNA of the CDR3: TGTGCCAGCAGTCCCCAGGAGAACTATGGCTACACCTTC. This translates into CASSPQENYGYTF.

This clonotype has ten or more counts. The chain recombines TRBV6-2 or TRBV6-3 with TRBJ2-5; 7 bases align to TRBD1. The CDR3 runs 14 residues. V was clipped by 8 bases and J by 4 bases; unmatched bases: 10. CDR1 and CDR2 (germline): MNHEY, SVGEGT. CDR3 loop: CASGRQGTPETQYF. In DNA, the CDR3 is TGTGCCAGCGGGAGACAGGGAACCCCAGAGACCCAGTACTTC.

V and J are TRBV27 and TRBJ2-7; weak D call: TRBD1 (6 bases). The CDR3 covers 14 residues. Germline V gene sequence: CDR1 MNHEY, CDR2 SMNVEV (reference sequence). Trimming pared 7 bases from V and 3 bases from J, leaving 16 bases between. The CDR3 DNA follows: TGTGCCAGCACCCCCTTACAGGGATTCTACGAGCAGTACTTC. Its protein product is CASTPLQGFYEQYF.

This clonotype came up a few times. The CDR3 DNA reads TGTGCCAGCAGTTACGTGGGTCGTCTGGAGCAGTACTTC. Translation: CASSYVGRLEQYF. The gene calls are TRBV6-2 or TRBV6-3 and TRBJ2-7; D unresolved. CDR1 MNHEY and CDR2 SVGEGT come from the germline V gene. This CDR3 has 13 amino acids. The ends were cut back, 2 bases at V and 7 bases at J, with 12 bases in the middle.

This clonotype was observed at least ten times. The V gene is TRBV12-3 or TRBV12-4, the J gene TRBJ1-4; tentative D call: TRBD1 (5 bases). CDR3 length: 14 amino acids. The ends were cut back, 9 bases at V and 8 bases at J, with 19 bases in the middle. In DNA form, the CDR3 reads TGTGCCAGTAAGATGGACACCGGCGCGGAAAAACTGTTTTTT. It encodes CASKMDTGAEKLFF.